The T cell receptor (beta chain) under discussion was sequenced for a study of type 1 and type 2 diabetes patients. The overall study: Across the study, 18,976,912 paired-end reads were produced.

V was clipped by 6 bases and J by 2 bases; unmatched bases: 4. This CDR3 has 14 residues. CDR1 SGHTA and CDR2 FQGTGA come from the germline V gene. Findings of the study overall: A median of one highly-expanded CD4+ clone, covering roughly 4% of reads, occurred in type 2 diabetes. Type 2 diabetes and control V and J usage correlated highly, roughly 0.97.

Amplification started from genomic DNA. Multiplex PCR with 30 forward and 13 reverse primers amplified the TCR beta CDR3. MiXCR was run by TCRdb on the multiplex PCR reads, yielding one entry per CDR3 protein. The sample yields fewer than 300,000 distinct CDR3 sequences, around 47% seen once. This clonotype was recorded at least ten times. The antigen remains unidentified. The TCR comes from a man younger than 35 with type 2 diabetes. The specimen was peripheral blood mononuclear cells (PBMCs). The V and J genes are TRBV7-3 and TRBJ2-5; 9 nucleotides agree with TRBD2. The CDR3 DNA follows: TGTGCCAGCAGTGCAGCGGGGGGTCAAGAGACCCAGTACTTC. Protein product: CASSAAGGQETQYF.